This T cell receptor (beta chain) was captured by sequencing in a study of blood T cells in healthy people across ages. Turning to the study itself: Per two T cells, about one barcoded beta molecule was captured through template switching.

It was with a sample-barcoded 5' primer and a J-beta primer mix that a second PCR of roughly 7 to 12 cycles was run. Every molecule of cDNA carried a tag from a template-switch adaptor with 12 random nucleotides. TCRdb independently ran MiXCR on the 5' RACE reads; one entry per CDR3 protein. Counted here are about 1.8 million distinct CDR3 sequences, 49% occurring once; the ten biggest clones make up less than 2.5%. This CDR3 comprises 16 residues. Germline trimming cut 2 bases from V and 3 bases from J; bases unmatched to any gene: 6. The germline V gene encodes CDR1 PRHDT and CDR2 FYEKMQ (reference sequence).

The clonotype originates from a woman aged 40 to 55 in good health. The sample taken for sequencing was blood. The chain joins TRBV13 to TRBJ2-7, with 11 bases that match TRBD1. The CDR3 reads CASSLNPGQGVYEQYF. In DNA form, the CDR3 reads TGTGCCAGCAGCTTAAATCCGGGACAGGGGGTCTACGAGCAGTACTTC.